These 25 T cell receptor beta chains were sequenced from one sample in a study of post-analysis software for immune sequencing data. Whole-study results and caveats: Elevated frequency relative to controls characterized several TRBV segments in patients, TRBV5-6, TRBV5-1 and TRBV20-1 among them.

No cognate antigen is known for these TCRs. Presence of unique molecular identifiers characterized the TCR beta cDNA libraries. TCRdb re-analysed the PCR reads in MiXCR, keeping a single row per CDR3 protein. The sample lists 750,000 to 950,000 distinct CDR3 sequences; roughly 50% were seen once. Sequencing was performed on blood. The receptors come from a girl aged 10-17 years with multiple sclerosis.

The genes are TRBV12-3 or TRBV12-4 and TRBJ2-2; D is unresolved. Trimming left V 6 bases short and J 3 bases short, with 14 bases between. The CDR3 runs 15 residues. CDR3 sequence: CASRTPRLYTGELFF. The CDR3 region has the DNA TGTGCCAGCAGAACCCCTAGATTATACACCGGGGAGCTGTTTTTT.

This clonotype was detected once. This chain connects TRBV9 to TRBJ2-3, with 7 bases identical to TRBD2. Germline trimming cut 0 bases from V and 6 bases from J; bases unmatched to any gene: 7. Germline lookup yields CDR1 SGDLS and CDR2 YYNGEE. The CDR3 spans 15 residues. This CDR3 reads CASSVGSFSGDTQYF. As DNA, the CDR3 is TGTGCCAGCAGCGTAGGTTCGTTTAGCGGGGATACGCAGTATTTT.

The genes are TRBV20-1 and TRBJ2-3; D is tentatively TRBD1 or TRBD2 (5 bases each). The CDR3 is 15 amino acids. From germline, CDR1 is DFQATT and CDR2 SNEGSKA (reference sequence). V was cut by 3 bases and J by 2 bases, with 15 bases left in between. The CDR3 loop reads CSARRLEGLTDTQYF. Here the CDR3 DNA reads TGCAGTGCTAGGAGGCTCGAGGGGCTCACAGATACGCAGTATTTT.

This clonotype was seen more than once but under ten times. This chain connects TRBV7-9 to TRBJ2-7, with D tentatively TRBD1 (5 bases). The length of the CDR3 is 15 residues. Germline CDR1 and CDR2: SEHNR and FQNEAQ (reference sequence). The ends were cut back, 5 bases at V and 1 base at J, with 15 bases in the middle. The CDR3 here is CASSRTGPTSYEQYF. The DNA of the CDR3 is TGTGCCAGCAGCCGAACAGGACCTACTTCCTACGAGCAGTACTTC.

This clonotype was observed a single time. A read error may explain this, as a much larger clone is one base away. The chain has TRBV4-1 and TRBJ2-5, with D uncertain. Germline V CDR1 and CDR2: MGHRA, YSYEKL. The V end was cut by 0 bases, the J end by 11 bases, with 16 bases between. The CDR3 spans 14 residues. CDR3 in DNA: TGCGCCAGCAGCCAAGATAGACAAGCTCAGGAGCAGTACTTC. It is translated as CASSQDRQAQEQYF.

The chain has TRBV6-5 and TRBJ1-1; D is ambiguous. V lost 7 bases, J lost 1 base, and 13 bases lay in between. Germline V gives CDR1 MNHEY, CDR2 SVGAGI. The CDR3 is 14 residues long. DNA of the CDR3: TGTGCCAGCACCCCGGGCTCCAGGAACACTGAAGCTTTCTTT. Translated: CASTPGSRNTEAFF.

This chain connects TRBV6-5 to TRBJ1-5; D might be TRBD1 (5 bases). This CDR3 contains 16 residues. V lost 5 bases, J lost 1 base, and 15 bases lay in between. Germline V gene sequence: CDR1 MNHEY, CDR2 SVGAGI. Here the CDR3 DNA reads TGTGCCAGCAGTCTGGGCGGGACTGTGAGCAATCAGCCCCAGCATTTT. Residues: CASSLGGTVSNQPQHF.

This clonotype appeared a few times. The chain combines TRBV20-1 with TRBJ2-7; 10 bases line up with TRBD1. CDR3 size: 15 residues. Unmatched junction bases numbered 7, after V lost 4 bases and J lost 1 base. Germline CDR1 DFQATT, CDR2 SNEGSKA (reference sequence). In nucleotides, the CDR3 is TGCAGTGCTACCACCGGGACAGGGGAATCCTACGAGCAGTACTTC. Translated: CSATTGTGESYEQYF.

The chain joins TRBV12-3 or TRBV12-4 to TRBJ2-7, with D perhaps matching TRBD2 (6 bases). The length of the CDR3 is 14 residues. Trimming removed 6 bases at V and 0 bases at J, with 12 bases between. CDR3 region: CASREGLLSYEQYF. CDR3 coding DNA: TGTGCCAGCAGAGAGGGACTCCTCTCCTACGAGCAGTACTTC.

The chain links TRBV12-3 or TRBV12-4 to TRBJ1-5; 12 bases match TRBD1. This CDR3 region has 17 residues. The J segment lost 2 bases and the V segment lost 7 bases, leaving 9 bases of the junction unmatched. The CDR3 loop reads CASTKGQGAVGNQPQHF. The CDR3 DNA is TGTGCCAGCACCAAGGGACAGGGGGCGGTGGGCAATCAGCCCCAGCATTTT.

V usage is TRBV12-3 or TRBV12-4 and J usage is TRBJ2-5; no reliable D call. The better agreement between TRBJ2-7 and the DNA end casts doubt on the J call. The CDR3 runs to 12 residues. The CDR3 here is CASSLSSSEQYF. The CDR3 region has the DNA TGTGCCAGCAGTTTAAGTTCGTCCGAGCAGTACTTC.

Remarks on this clonotype: A single base separates this from a much larger clone, so it may be a read error. The chain's CDR3 is CASSQDRGTSAGGANVLTF. The CDR3 nucleotides are TGCGCCAGCAGCCAGGACCGGGGGACCAGCGCTGGTGGGGCCAACGTCCTGACTTTC. This sequence joins TRBV4-1 and TRBJ2-6, with D perhaps matching TRBD2 (6 bases). The CDR3 is 19 amino acids. CDR1 is MGHRA, CDR2 YSYEKL, per germline. The germline V and J ends were trimmed by 3 bases and 3 bases, with 21 bases remaining between them.

V is TRBV5-1 and J is TRBJ2-5, with 8 nucleotides matching TRBD1. In germline, CDR1 is SGHRS, CDR2 YFSETQ. The CDR3 spans 16 residues. The junction had 8 bases not matched to a gene; V was cut back by 0 bases and J by 4 bases. The CDR3 DNA is TGCGCCAGCAGCTTGGACCCGACAGGGGTCGGAGAGACCCAGTACTTC. Amino acids: CASSLDPTGVGETQYF.

This chain uses TRBV2 with TRBJ2-3; D is perhaps TRBD1 (6 bases). Trimming cost V 5 bases and J 0 bases, with 9 bases left between them. Germline CDR1 SNHLY, CDR2 FYNNEI. The CDR3 totals 14 residues. CDR3 sequence: CASSRTASTDTQYF. The CDR3, as DNA: TGTGCCAGCAGTCGGACAGCTAGCACAGATACGCAGTATTTT.

V usage is TRBV5-1 and J usage is TRBJ2-5, with a possible D match to TRBD1 (5 bases). In germline, CDR1 is SGHRS, CDR2 YFSETQ. The CDR3 loop spans 14 amino acids. V lost 4 bases and J 4 bases, leaving 14 bases between the germline ends. The CDR3 reads CASSLTTDSETQYF. CDR3 nucleotide sequence: TGCGCCAGCAGCCTGACGACAGATTCAGAGACCCAGTACTTC.

This chain connects TRBV12-3 or TRBV12-4 to TRBJ2-5; D unresolved. V gave up 5 bases and J gave up 2 bases, with 12 bases separating them. The CDR3 has 14 residues. CDR3 in DNA: TGTGCCAGCAGTACGGCAGGAGCGCAAGAGACCCAGTACTTC. Translation gives CASSTAGAQETQYF.

The CDR3 DNA follows: TGTGCCAGCAGCGCAACTACGGGACAACCCTACGAGCAGTACTTC. Translated, it gives CASSATTGQPYEQYF. This chain connects TRBV7-2 to TRBJ2-4; perhaps TRBD1 as D (6 bases). With the DNA end fitting TRBJ2-7 better, the J assignment may be wrong. The V gene's germline CDR1 is SGHTA and CDR2 FQGNSA. The CDR3 is 15 residues long.

This clonotype was seen a few times. The V and J genes are TRBV6-1 and TRBJ2-3, with D perhaps TRBD2 (5 bases). V lost 1 base and J lost 2, with 13 bases in between. The CDR3 has 16 amino acids. CDR1 is MNHNS and CDR2 is SASEGT in the germline V gene. This chain's CDR3 is CASSEVRALPTDTQYF. CDR3 coding DNA: TGTGCCAGCAGTGAAGTGCGGGCCCTTCCCACAGATACGCAGTATTTT.

Only a few counts were recorded for this clonotype. CDR3 sequence: CASSYRVRVTSGRGYNEQFF. The CDR3 nucleotides read TGTGCCAGCAGTTACCGGGTCCGTGTGACTAGCGGGAGAGGATACAATGAGCAGTTCTTC. This chain uses TRBV6-5 with TRBJ2-1, with 12 bases aligning to TRBD2. V lost 2 bases and J lost 4; bases outside the gene matches: 15. Germline values: CDR1 MNHEY, CDR2 SVGAGI. CDR3 length equals 20 residues.

As regards this clonotype: At one of its ends the junction is not consistent with the germline gene, which may arise from a read error. The chain joins TRBV12-5 to TRBJ2-3; TRBD2 is a possible D gene (5 bases). The CDR3 is 14 amino acids. Looked up from germline, CDR1 is LGHNT and CDR2 is FRNRAP. The CDR3 sequence is CAGGLGSYTDTQYF. Here the CDR3 DNA reads TGTGCTGGTGGTTTGGGGAGCTACACAGATACGCAGTATTTT.

This clonotype was counted between two and nine times. The rearrangement links TRBV7-3 to TRBJ2-1, with D possibly being TRBD1 (6 bases). V was cut by 1 base and J by 7 bases, with 8 bases left in between. The germline V gene has CDR1 SGHTA and CDR2 FQGTGA. The CDR3 has 13 residues. The CDR3 reads CASSLKGQNEQFF. The DNA for the CDR3 is TGTGCCAGCAGCTTAAAGGGACAAAATGAGCAGTTCTTC.

The chain employs TRBV29-1 and TRBJ2-7; D is possibly TRBD2 (6 bases). Germline V gene data show CDR1 as SQVTM and CDR2 as ANQGSEA. Deletions cut 7 bases from V and 6 bases from J, with 19 bases between. This CDR3 comprises 13 residues. The chain's CDR3 is CSGKQTVGGEQYF. CDR3 nucleotides: TGCAGCGGGAAGCAAACAGTGGGAGGCGAGCAGTACTTC.

This clonotype was found a few times. This chain links TRBV10-3 with TRBJ2-3; the D gene could be TRBD1 or TRBD2 (5 bases each). V was clipped by 3 bases and J by 0 bases, with 10 bases between them. Germline CDR1 ENHRY, CDR2 SYGVKD. This CDR3 has 15 residues. The CDR3 DNA reads TGTGCCATCAGTGATCGGGACCAAAGCACAGATACGCAGTATTTT. It yields the protein CAISDRDQSTDTQYF.

The chain is built from TRBV29-1 and TRBJ1-2; 7 bases line up with TRBD1. CDR1 and CDR2 from the germline V gene are SQVTM and ANQGSEA. The CDR3 consists of 16 residues. The V and J ends lost 3 bases and 4 bases, in that order; junction bases with no gene match: 14. CDR3 in amino acids: CSVDPSFGTAFYGYTF. The CDR3 bases are TGCAGCGTTGACCCCTCCTTCGGGACAGCCTTCTATGGCTACACCTTC.

In its sample, this clonotype was seen a few times. The V call is TRBV15, the J call TRBJ2-1, with D uncertain. The DNA end lines up better with TRBJ2-7; the J call may be wrong. The CDR3 contains 14 residues. From germline, CDR1 is LNHNV and CDR2 YYDKDF (reference sequence). The CDR3 sequence: CATSREIRSTEQYF. The CDR3 DNA reads TGTGCCACCAGCAGAGAGATTCGCTCTACCGAGCAGTACTTC.